A single sample gave rise to the 4 T cell receptor beta chains below, sequenced in a study of T cell changes during pregnancy in multiple sclerosis. The assay was immunoSEQ multiplex PCR, and TCRdb's table has in-frame clones only and misses some. The table shows about 54,000 clones, with about 91% occurring only once. The source material was peripheral blood, sampled after pregnancy. Receptors originate from a female donor in good health, enrolled as a control in a pregnancy study.

The rearrangement uses TRBV9 and TRBJ2-3; D possibly corresponds to TRBD1 (6 bases). The V and J ends lost 2 bases and 4 bases respectively, with 8 bases between them. The CDR3 is 13 amino acids. Germline assignment: CDR1 SGDLS and CDR2 YYNGEE. The CDR3 protein is CASSVGQPDTQYF. The DNA of the CDR3 is TGTGCCAGCAGCGTCGGACAGCCAGATACGCAGTATTTT.

This clone was counted between two and nine times. The gene calls are TRBV2 and TRBJ1-5; D is possibly TRBD1 (6 bases). The germline V and J ends were trimmed by 0 bases and 6 bases, with 12 bases remaining between them. Germline CDR1 is SNHLY and CDR2 is FYNNEI. The CDR3 has 15 residues. The CDR3 is CASSEARGAGQPQHF. DNA for the CDR3: TGTGCCAGCAGTGAAGCGCGGGGGGCCGGTCAGCCCCAGCATTTT. Full variable domain (rest looked up from reference TRBV2 and TRBJ1-5): EPEVTQTPSHQVTQMGQEVILRCVPISNHLYFYWYRQILGQKVEFLVSFYNNEISEKSEIFDDQFSVERPDGSNFTLKIRSTKLEDSAMYFCASSEARGAGQPQHFGDGTRLSIL.

This clone showed up just a few times. The rearrangement uses TRBV19 and TRBJ1-1; tentative D call: TRBD1 (6 bases). Germline V gene lookup returns CDR1 LNHDA and CDR2 SQIVND (reference sequence). Trimming stripped 2 bases from V and 1 base from J, with 11 bases between. This CDR3 comprises 15 residues. The DNA of the CDR3 is TGTGCCAGTAGTATATTGGGACACGAGAACACTGAAGCTTTCTTT. It yields the protein CASSILGHENTEAFF.

The chain combines TRBV6-1 with TRBJ1-5; D ambiguous. Per the germline V gene, CDR1 is MNHNS and CDR2 is SASEGT. Deletions cut 6 bases from V and 3 bases from J, with 6 bases between. This CDR3 is 12 amino acids long. The CDR3 DNA sequence: TGTGCCAGCAGCAGGTCCAATCAGCCCCAGCATTTT. This gives the protein CASSRSNQPQHF.